One and the same sample provided the 24 T cell receptor beta chains below, sequenced in a study of T cells in Graves' hyperthyroidism and ophthalmopathy (dated by TCRdb to between 2018 and 2021). Library preparation was by multiplex PCR. TCRdb records Illumina HiSeq 2000 as the sequencer. The TCR beta CDR3 regions were amplified from the RNA transcripts. The first round of RT-PCR for the TCR CDR3 was performed with the HTBI primer set and the Qiagen OneStep RT-PCR kit. Through fastp at Q25 and MiXCR, TCRdb rebuilt clones from the public reads, retaining in-frame beta chains. One record per CDR3 amino acid sequence lists the most common genes and DNA. In all, the sample holds under 750,000 distinct CDR3 sequences, and over 15% of those were seen once. The ten largest clonotypes hold over 15% of the sample. The sample comprised blood. The receptors stem from a woman aged 50 to 65 with Graves' hyperthyroidism that later progressed to Graves' ophthalmopathy.

In its sample, this clonotype was seen many times. This rearrangement joins TRBV6-1 to TRBJ2-5; 8 bases align to TRBD1. V lost 0 bases and J lost 4; bases outside the gene matches: 4. This CDR3 is 15 amino acids long. The germline gives CDR1 MNHNS, CDR2 SASEGT. The CDR3 DNA sequence: TGTGCCAGCAGTGAAGCAACCAGGGGGCCAGAGACCCAGTACTTC. Its protein product is CASSEATRGPETQYF.

This clonotype was counted at least ten times. This rearrangement joins TRBV3-1 to TRBJ2-7; TRBD1 matches at 8 bases. V dropped 3 bases and J dropped 6; count of bases not matched to a gene: 4. Germline assignment: CDR1 LGHDT and CDR2 YNNKEL (reference sequence). The CDR3 loop spans 13 amino acids. Here the CDR3 DNA reads TGTGCCAGCAGCCACGGACAGGGAGGCGAGCAGTACTTC. It is translated as CASSHGQGGEQYF.

This clonotype was picked up many times. The chain has TRBV7-3 and TRBJ2-1; a weak D match, TRBD2 (5 bases). This CDR3 comprises 15 residues. Trimming removed 2 bases at V and 7 bases at J, with 15 bases between. CDR1 and CDR2 from the germline V gene are SGHTA and FQGTGA. The CDR3 here is CASSLSPLGGNEQFF. Here the CDR3 DNA reads TGTGCCAGCAGCTTATCGCCCCTCGGCGGGAATGAGCAGTTCTTC.

The rearrangement joins TRBV20-1 to TRBJ2-3; D possibly corresponds to TRBD1 (6 bases). The V gene's germline CDR1 is DFQATT and CDR2 SNEGSKA (reference sequence). Trimming left V 6 bases short and J 0 bases short, with 16 bases between. The CDR3 extends over 15 amino acids. The CDR3 region has the DNA TGCAGTGCCCGCCATGTGGGGGCTAGCACAGATACGCAGTATTTT. Residues: CSARHVGASTDTQYF.

This clonotype has more than one count but fewer than ten. V usage is TRBV28 and J usage is TRBJ2-3; tentatively, D is TRBD2 (6 bases). The CDR3 has 15 amino acids. Trimming took off 5 bases at V and 6 bases at J, with 18 bases between the two ends. In germline, CDR1 is MDHEN, CDR2 SYDVKM. This CDR3 reads CASSTSGWRMDTQYF. CDR3 DNA sequence: TGTGCCAGCAGTACGAGCGGGTGGAGAATGGATACGCAGTATTTT.

This clonotype was seen more than once but under ten times. This chain links TRBV7-9 with TRBJ2-1; possibly TRBD2 for D (7 bases). Germline V lookup: CDR1 SEHNR, CDR2 FQNEAQ (reference sequence). The CDR3 is 18 amino acids. V was shortened by 5 bases and J by 4 bases, with 24 bases between the two germline ends. CDR3 sequence reads: CASSVDVGGGAGYNEQFF. The CDR3, as DNA: TGTGCCAGCAGCGTCGACGTTGGTGGGGGGGCCGGTTACAATGAGCAGTTCTTC.

This clonotype was counted ten times or more. The J gene is TRBJ1-2, the V gene TRBV10-3; TRBD1 is a possible D gene (5 bases). Between the trimmed V and J ends, which lost 0 bases and 3 bases, there was a span of 11 bases. This CDR3 has 15 residues. Per the germline V gene, CDR1 is ENHRY and CDR2 is SYGVKD. CDR3 sequence (DNA): TGTGCCATCAGTGAGTCTGGGCAGGGCTACTATGGCTACACCTTC. This gives the protein CAISESGQGYYGYTF.

This chain connects TRBV20-1 to TRBJ2-7; TRBD2 agrees at 15 bases. Germline trimming cut 6 bases from V and 7 bases from J; bases unmatched to any gene: 16. Germline CDR1 DFQATT, CDR2 SNEGSKA (reference sequence). The CDR3 has 17 residues. The CDR3 DNA is TGCAGTGCAAGCTCCGGGACTAGCGGGGGGCTACGTAGAGAGCAGTACTTC. It is translated as CSASSGTSGGLRREQYF.

This clonotype occurred a few times. This chain links TRBV12-3 or TRBV12-4 with TRBJ2-1; 10 positions match TRBD1. This CDR3 comprises 14 residues. J gave up 4 bases and V 7 bases, and 4 bases lay outside the gene matches. The CDR3 protein is CASKGDRGYNEQFF. The CDR3, as DNA: TGTGCCAGCAAGGGGGACAGGGGATACAATGAGCAGTTCTTC.

This clonotype occurred many times. The chain employs TRBV10-3 and TRBJ2-1; 10 bases agree with TRBD1. The V segment lost 0 bases and the J segment 8 bases; nucleotides outside the gene matches: 10. Germline CDR1 and CDR2: ENHRY and SYGVKD. The CDR3 runs 17 residues. CDR3 loop: CAISESFRTGGIDEQFF. DNA for the CDR3: TGTGCCATCAGTGAGTCGTTTCGGACAGGGGGTATCGATGAGCAGTTCTTC.

This clonotype was detected ten times or more. The gene calls are TRBV15 and TRBJ2-7; D gene uncertain. Germline lookup yields CDR1 LNHNV and CDR2 YYDKDF (reference sequence). The CDR3 covers 14 residues. The ends were cut back, 5 bases at V and 2 bases at J, with 13 bases in the middle. The CDR3 sequence is CATSPRGTTYEQYF. The CDR3 region has the DNA TGTGCCACCAGCCCCCGTGGCACCACCTACGAGCAGTACTTC.

This clonotype was seen at least ten times. This chain uses TRBV5-1 with TRBJ1-1, with D possibly TRBD1 on 5 matching bases. Trimming pared 2 bases from V and 1 base from J, leaving 12 bases between. This CDR3 spans 15 amino acids. Germline lookup yields CDR1 SGHRS and CDR2 YFSETQ. Written as DNA, the CDR3 is TGCGCCAGCAGCTTAACCGGGACGGCGAACACTGAAGCTTTCTTT. Protein: CASSLTGTANTEAFF. Based on the CDR3 plus reference TRBV5-1 and TRBJ1-1, the full variable domain is KAGVTQTPRYLIKTRGQQVTLSCSPISGHRSVSWYQQTPGQGLQFLFEYFSETQRNKGNFPGRFSGRQFSNSRSEMNVSTLELGDSALYLCASSLTGTANTEAFFGQGTRLTVV.

A single count supports this clonotype. The chain links TRBV12-3 or TRBV12-4 to TRBJ1-3; D is uncertain. The CDR3 consists of 17 residues. Between the trimmed V and J ends, which lost 5 bases and 0 bases, there was a span of 17 bases. The CDR3 DNA follows: TGTGCCAGCAGTCCCCGGCATCCTATCTTCTCTGGAAACACCATATATTTT. Translating it yields CASSPRHPIFSGNTIYF.

The genes are TRBV20-1 and TRBJ2-7, with TRBD2 matching over 11 bases. Unmatched junction bases numbered 6, after V lost 3 bases and J lost 2 bases. The CDR3 totals 15 residues. Germline CDR1 is DFQATT and CDR2 is SNEGSKA (reference sequence). The CDR3 loop is CSASPLAGGTYEQYF. In DNA, the CDR3 is TGCAGTGCTAGTCCCCTAGCGGGGGGCACCTACGAGCAGTACTTC.

This chain links TRBV18 with TRBJ1-2; no clear D. CDR3 length equals 16 residues. Germline CDR1 reads KGHSH; CDR2 reads LQKENI. Trimming pared 3 bases from V and 3 bases from J, leaving 17 bases between. The CDR3 loop is CASSPRGKGSDYGYTF. The DNA for the CDR3 is TGTGCCAGCTCACCCCGAGGAAAGGGCTCCGACTATGGCTACACCTTC.

The rearrangement joins TRBV13 to TRBJ1-2; 9 bases line up with TRBD1. Losses at the gene ends were 5 bases for V and 0 bases for J; bases not matched to a gene: 7. The V gene's germline CDR1 is PRHDT and CDR2 FYEKMQ (reference sequence). The CDR3 covers 16 residues. CDR3 amino acids: CASSHITGGSNYGYTF. In DNA form, the CDR3 reads TGTGCCAGCAGCCATATCACAGGGGGCTCTAACTATGGCTACACCTTC.

This clonotype occurred a few times. The DNA for the CDR3 is TGTGCCAGCAGCTTGATGGGGACAGGGTTTTCTCAGCCCCAGCATTTT. Amino acids: CASSLMGTGFSQPQHF. The chain employs TRBV5-6 and TRBJ1-5; 9 bases are shared with TRBD1. The CDR3 extends over 16 amino acids. J lost 6 bases, V lost 1 base, and 8 bases had no gene match. Per the germline V gene, CDR1 is SGHDT and CDR2 is YYEEEE.

The rearrangement joins TRBV10-1 to TRBJ1-1, with no clear D. Between the trimmed V and J ends, which lost 3 bases and 1 base, there was a span of 12 bases. The CDR3 extends over 15 amino acids. CDR1 and CDR2 (germline): WNHNN, SYGVQD (reference sequence). This CDR3 is CASSDFGTENTEAFF. The DNA of the CDR3 is TGCGCCAGCAGTGATTTCGGCACCGAGAACACTGAAGCTTTCTTT.

This chain connects TRBV6-1 to TRBJ1-1; D gene unclear. The CDR3 contains 15 residues. Deletions cut 7 bases from V and 2 bases from J, with 17 bases between. Germline values: CDR1 MNHNS, CDR2 SASEGT. CDR3 in amino acids: CASTSRPESNTEAFF. The CDR3 DNA reads TGTGCCAGCACAAGTAGGCCGGAATCTAACACTGAAGCTTTCTTT.

This clonotype has at least ten counts. This chain uses TRBV7-6 with TRBJ2-3, with 9 bases lining up with TRBD2. Unmatched junction bases numbered 9, after V lost 4 bases and J lost 4 bases. This CDR3 region has 16 residues. The germline CDR1 and CDR2 sequences are SGHVS and FNYEAQ. The CDR3 protein is CASSYLLRGGPDTQYF. In nucleotides, the CDR3 is TGTGCCAGCAGCTATCTTTTGCGGGGGGGCCCAGATACGCAGTATTTT.

This clonotype was counted ten times or more. V gene TRBV11-2 combines with J gene TRBJ1-1; TRBD1 might be the D (5 bases). This CDR3 region has 14 residues. The V gene lost 4 bases and the J gene lost 0 bases, with 9 bases spanning the gap. Germline V gene data show CDR1 as SGHAT and CDR2 as FQNNGV. The CDR3: CASSWPGVNTEAFF. In DNA, the CDR3 is TGTGCCAGCAGCTGGCCGGGGGTGAACACTGAAGCTTTCTTT.

The chain joins TRBV4-1 to TRBJ1-5, with D unresolved. Germline V CDR1 and CDR2: MGHRA, YSYEKL. V was trimmed by 1 base and J by 9 bases, leaving 13 bases between them. CDR3 size: 14 residues. Here the CDR3 reads CASSQVDGPWPQHF. The CDR3 bases are TGCGCCAGCAGCCAAGTGGACGGCCCCTGGCCCCAGCATTTT.

This clonotype turned up a few times. The chain carries TRBV7-9 and TRBJ2-3; maybe TRBD1 (6 bases). Germline CDR1 SEHNR, CDR2 FQNEAQ (reference sequence). V was clipped by 5 bases and J by 4 bases, with 13 bases between them. CDR3 length equals 14 residues. CDR3 sequence (DNA): TGTGCCAGCAGCACCTTACAGGGCCCAGATACGCAGTATTTT. It codes for CASSTLQGPDTQYF. Based on the CDR3 plus reference TRBV7-9 and TRBJ2-3, the full variable domain is DTGVSQNPRHKITKRGQNVTFRCDPISEHNRLYWYRQTLGQGPEFLTYFQNEAQLEKSRLLSDRFSAERPKGSFSTLEIQRTEQGDSAMYLCASSTLQGPDTQYFGPGTRLTVL.

This clonotype was recorded many times. The chain employs TRBV3-1 and TRBJ1-1; 7 positions match TRBD1. V was clipped by 5 bases and J by 4 bases; unmatched bases: 7. CDR1 is LGHDT, CDR2 YNNKEL, per germline (reference sequence). The length of the CDR3 is 14 residues. The CDR3, as DNA: TGTGCCAGCAGCAACACAGGGGTTACCACTGAAGCTTTCTTT. Its translation is CASSNTGVTTEAFF.